The 11 T cell receptor beta chains below were found in one sample sequenced in a study of radiotherapy plus CTLA-4 blockade in lung cancer (dated by TCRdb to 2016 to 2019). The method was the immunoSEQ multiplex PCR assay. TCRdb limited this immuneACCESS table to in-frame rearrangements with V and J called. A share of clones is missing; checked studies link under half to unresolved V genes, and the rest is unexplained. In this sample the table shows 80,000 or so clones, 78% of which occur a single time. The ten biggest clones cover 20% to 25% of the sample. This material consisted of peripheral blood, taken from a patient treated with radiotherapy plus ipilimumab. The receptors stem from a human donor with non-small cell lung cancer whose response to radiotherapy plus ipilimumab could not be evaluated. Some clones in this sample may be carry-over from other donors' samples.

The chain links TRBV19 to TRBJ2-3, with 7 bases fitting TRBD1. V lost 2 bases, J lost 6 bases, and 5 bases stayed unmatched. CDR3 size: 14 residues. The germline gives CDR1 LNHDA, CDR2 SQIVND (reference sequence). The CDR3 coding sequence is TGTGCCAGTAGTATACCCCGACAGGGTGATACGCAGTATTTT. It is translated as CASSIPRQGDTQYF.

The table lists this clone with a count of one. The chain employs TRBV9 and TRBJ2-7, with 10 bases fitting TRBD1. The CDR3 runs to 14 residues. The germline CDR1 and CDR2 sequences are SGDLS and YYNGEE. V dropped 3 bases and J dropped 7; count of bases not matched to a gene: 7. The CDR3 DNA follows: TGTGCCAGCAGCGCACGACAGGGGGCGTCGGAGCAGTACTTC. It yields the protein CASSARQGASEQYF.

Only one count was recorded for this clone. This chain links TRBV6-1 with TRBJ2-1; D is perhaps TRBD2 (6 bases). The CDR3 runs 14 residues. Trimming stripped 9 bases from V and 5 bases from J, with 17 bases between. Germline V CDR1 and CDR2: MNHNS, SASEGT. As DNA, the CDR3 is TGTGCCAGTCACTACGGGGGTTACGACAATGAGCAGTTCTTC. It specifies CASHYGGYDNEQFF.

V gene TRBV9 combines with J gene TRBJ1-5, with D possibly being TRBD1 (5 bases). The CDR3 is 15 residues long. Germline V gene data show CDR1 as SGDLS and CDR2 as YYNGEE. The V gene lost 0 bases and the J gene lost 6 bases, with 13 bases spanning the gap. This chain's CDR3 is CASSVGVGVGQPQHF. The CDR3 DNA reads as TGTGCCAGCAGCGTAGGGGTAGGGGTAGGTCAGCCCCAGCATTTT. Full variable domain (remainder filled in from reference TRBV9 and TRBJ1-5): DSGVTQTPKHLITATGQRVTLRCSPRSGDLSVYWYQQSLDQGLQFLIQYYNGEERAKGNILERFSAQQFPDLHSELNLSSLELGDSALYFCASSVGVGVGQPQHFGDGTRLSIL.

This clone was picked up a small number of times. The chain joins TRBV5-1 to TRBJ1-2; tentatively, D is TRBD1 (5 bases). Per the germline V gene, CDR1 is SGHRS and CDR2 is YFSETQ. The CDR3 is 14 amino acids. Between the trimmed V and J ends, which lost 5 bases and 4 bases, there was a span of 15 bases. The CDR3 sequence is CASRREMGPYGYTF. The DNA for the CDR3 is TGCGCCAGCAGACGGGAGATGGGGCCCTATGGCTACACCTTC.

This chain joins TRBV6-1 and TRBJ1-2; no definite D call. Trimming stripped 5 bases from V and 5 bases from J, with 18 bases between. The CDR3 has 15 amino acids. CDR1 is MNHNS, CDR2 SASEGT, per germline. This CDR3 is CASSSPPQASYGYTF. CDR3 DNA: TGTGCCAGCAGTTCTCCCCCTCAGGCAAGTTATGGCTACACCTTC.

CDR3 DNA sequence: TGCGCCAGCAGCCAAGGGGACAGCTTCTTAAACACCGGGGAGCTGTTTTTT. Its protein product is CASSQGDSFLNTGELFF. The chain uses TRBV4-3 and TRBJ2-2; 7 nucleotides align to TRBD1. The CDR3 runs to 17 residues. V dropped 1 base and J dropped 2; count of bases not matched to a gene: 7. From germline, CDR1 is LGHNA and CDR2 YSLEER.

In its sample, this clone ranks as medium-sized. The rearrangement links TRBV5-6 to TRBJ2-1; 9 bases match TRBD1. After removal of 1 base from V and 4 bases from J, the junction contained 3 bases not matched to a gene. Germline lookup yields CDR1 SGHDT and CDR2 YYEEEE. CDR3 length: 15 residues. CDR3 DNA sequence: TGTGCCAGCAGCTTGCGACAGGGGGAATACAATGAGCAGTTCTTC. It specifies CASSLRQGEYNEQFF.

The CDR3 DNA reads TGTGCCACCAGGACAGGTTCTAATGAAAAACTGTTTTTT. This gives the protein CATRTGSNEKLFF. The chain employs TRBV15 and TRBJ1-4; D is possibly TRBD1 (6 bases). The CDR3 is made up of 13 amino acids. V gave up 6 bases and J gave up 3 bases, with 8 bases separating them. CDR1 is LNHNV and CDR2 is YYDKDF in the germline V gene (reference sequence).

The gene calls are TRBV6-1 and TRBJ1-1; D might be TRBD1 (5 bases). Trimming left V 4 bases short and J 0 bases short, with 9 bases between. The V gene's germline CDR1 is MNHNS and CDR2 SASEGT. CDR3 length: 14 residues. As DNA, the CDR3 is TGTGCCAGCAGTGTGGAGGGGATGAACACTGAAGCTTTCTTT. Translation: CASSVEGMNTEAFF.

This clone was seen just once. Its ends do not fully match the called genes, so a read error is possible. This chain uses TRBV27 with TRBJ1-2; TRBD1 agrees at 9 bases. Germline CDR1 is MNHEY and CDR2 is SMNVEV (reference sequence). This CDR3 is 16 amino acids long. DNA for the CDR3: TGTGTCAGCAGTTTAGGGGGACAGGGAATTAACTATGGCTACACCTTC. Protein: CVSSLGGQGINYGYTF.